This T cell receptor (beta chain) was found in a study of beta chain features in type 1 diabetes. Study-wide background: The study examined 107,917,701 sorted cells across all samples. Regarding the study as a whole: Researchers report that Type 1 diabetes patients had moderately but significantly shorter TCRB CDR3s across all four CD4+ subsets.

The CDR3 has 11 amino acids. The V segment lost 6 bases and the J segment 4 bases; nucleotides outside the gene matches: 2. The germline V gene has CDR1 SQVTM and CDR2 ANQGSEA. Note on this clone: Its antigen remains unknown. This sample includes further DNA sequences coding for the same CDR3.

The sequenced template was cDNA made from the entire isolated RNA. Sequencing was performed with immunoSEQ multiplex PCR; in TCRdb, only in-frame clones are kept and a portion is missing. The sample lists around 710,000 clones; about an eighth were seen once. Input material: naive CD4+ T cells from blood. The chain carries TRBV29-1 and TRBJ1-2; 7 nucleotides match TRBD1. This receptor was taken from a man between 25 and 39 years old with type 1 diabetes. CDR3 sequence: CSVRTGYGYTF. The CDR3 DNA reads TGCAGCGTACGGACAGGCTATGGCTACACCTTC.